These 22 T cell receptor beta chains were all obtained from the same sample, sequenced in a study of cytomegalovirus exposure and HLA in healthy donors. This table comes from immunoSEQ multiplex PCR, and its TCRdb copy is limited to in-frame clones, with some not included. The repertoire holds roughly 260,000 clones, with around nine tenths as singletons. Sequenced input: PBMCs. These receptors were taken from a man between 18 and 35 years old in good health and CMV-seronegative.

This clone was seen more than once but under ten times. The chain carries TRBV27 and TRBJ2-7; the match to TRBD1 covers 11 bases. Germline trimming cut 2 bases from V and 4 bases from J; bases unmatched to any gene: 1. There are 14 residues in the CDR3. From germline, CDR1 is MNHEY and CDR2 SMNVEV (reference sequence). The CDR3 reads CASSLGQGAYEQYF. Here the CDR3 DNA reads TGTGCCAGCAGTTTAGGACAGGGGGCTTACGAGCAGTACTTC.

CDR3 coding DNA: TGCGCCAGCAACAAGGGGGGACAGGGCTCGTTTAACTATGGCTACACCTTC. Translating gives CASNKGGQGSFNYGYTF. The chain is built from TRBV5-1 and TRBJ1-2; 9 positions agree with TRBD1. The CDR3 has 17 amino acids. The junction had 13 bases not matched to a gene; V was cut back by 6 bases and J by 1 base. Germline lookup yields CDR1 SGHRS and CDR2 YFSETQ.

Only one count was recorded for this clone. This chain joins TRBV18 and TRBJ1-3; TRBD1 matches at 10 bases. The germline V gene has CDR1 KGHSH and CDR2 LQKENI. The CDR3 spans 16 residues. V was pared by 3 bases and J by 3 bases, with 5 bases of the junction left unmatched. The CDR3 nucleotides read TGTGCCAGCTCACCGGACAGGGGGAAGTTTGGAAACACCATATATTTT. This translates into CASSPDRGKFGNTIYF.

The rearrangement uses TRBV9 and TRBJ1-2, with a tentative D call TRBD1 (5 bases). Germline CDR1 is SGDLS and CDR2 is YYNGEE. This CDR3 has 13 amino acids. Trimming cost V 0 bases and J 5 bases, with 8 bases left between them. The CDR3 region is CASSVASGYGYTF. Written as DNA, the CDR3 is TGTGCCAGCAGCGTAGCTTCAGGGTATGGCTACACCTTC. The entire variable domain, with the rest obtained from reference TRBV9 and TRBJ1-2, is as follows: DSGVTQTPKHLITATGQRVTLRCSPRSGDLSVYWYQQSLDQGLQFLIQYYNGEERAKGNILERFSAQQFPDLHSELNLSSLELGDSALYFCASSVASGYGYTFGSGTRLTVV.

This chain links TRBV18 with TRBJ2-1; 9 bases line up with TRBD1. Germline CDR1 KGHSH, CDR2 LQKENI. The ends lost 3 bases at V and 9 bases at J; junction bases unmatched: 9. The CDR3 extends over 15 amino acids. CDR3 DNA sequence: TGTGCCAGCTCACCGGCGGGACAGGGCCCGGGTGAGCAGTTCTTC. Protein product: CASSPAGQGPGEQFF.

This sequence joins TRBV6-5 and TRBJ1-1, with 9 nucleotides matching TRBD1. The germline gives CDR1 MNHEY, CDR2 SVGAGI. After removal of 4 bases from V and 5 bases from J, the junction contained 5 bases not matched to a gene. This CDR3 comprises 14 residues. The CDR3 protein is CASSFTGTGTEAFF. The DNA of the CDR3 is TGTGCCAGCAGTTTCACCGGGACAGGGACTGAAGCTTTCTTT.

This chain uses TRBV4-1 with TRBJ1-5; possible D gene TRBD1, 5 bases. V was cut by 3 bases and J by 4 bases, with 13 bases left in between. The germline CDR1 and CDR2 sequences are MGHRA and YSYEKL. The CDR3 consists of 15 residues. CDR3 amino acids: CASSQGDLGNQPQHF. Here the CDR3 DNA reads TGCGCCAGCAGCCAGGGGGACTTAGGTAATCAGCCCCAGCATTTT.

As to this clone: The junction differs from germline at one of its ends, possibly a read error. V and J are TRBV7-3 and TRBJ2-7; TRBD2 aligns across 8 bases. This CDR3 is 15 amino acids long. The germline gives CDR1 SGHTA, CDR2 FQGTGA. CDR3 DNA: TGTGCCAGCAGCCTAACAACTAGCGGTCCCTACGAGCAGTACTTC. Translation gives CASSLTTSGPYEQYF.

V and J are TRBV11-2 and TRBJ2-7; D perhaps matches TRBD2 (5 bases). The germline gives CDR1 SGHAT, CDR2 FQNNGV. Trimming stripped 0 bases from V and 2 bases from J, with 8 bases between. This CDR3 is built from 14 residues. CDR3 region: CASSLDGIAYEQYF. In DNA form, the CDR3 reads TGTGCCAGCAGCTTAGACGGGATAGCCTACGAGCAGTACTTC.

This chain links TRBV27 with TRBJ1-2, with D possibly matching TRBD1 (5 bases). The ends were cut back, 6 bases at V and 2 bases at J, with 16 bases in the middle. This CDR3 spans 15 amino acids. Germline V lookup: CDR1 MNHEY, CDR2 SMNVEV (reference sequence). The CDR3 is CASRSEGHLNYGYTF. CDR3 sequence (DNA): TGTGCCAGCAGATCCGAAGGACACCTAAACTATGGCTACACCTTC.

This chain joins TRBV28 and TRBJ1-2; no clear D. This CDR3 is 11 amino acids long. CDR1 MDHEN and CDR2 SYDVKM come from the germline V gene. V was shortened by 8 bases and J by 8 bases, with 12 bases between the two germline ends. The CDR3 DNA sequence: TGTGCCAGCGGAGGTTTAGGAGGCTACACCTTC. Its translation: CASGGLGGYTF.

This chain joins TRBV7-2 and TRBJ1-2, with TRBD1 as a possible D gene (5 bases). V shed 6 bases and J shed 5 bases, with 16 bases lying between them. The CDR3 sequence is 14 residues long. Germline CDR1 SGHTA, CDR2 FQGNSA. CDR3 DNA sequence: TGTGCCAGCAGGTTTCGCGACAGTGTTTATGGCTACACCTTC. Translated: CASRFRDSVYGYTF.

The chain employs TRBV27 and TRBJ2-7; no reliable D call. CDR3 length equals 15 residues. The germline V gene encodes CDR1 MNHEY and CDR2 SMNVEV (reference sequence). V lost 2 bases and J lost 6, with 17 bases in between. CDR3 nucleotide sequence: TGTGCCAGCAGTTTAGGGCTATCATCCCCCCTCGAGCAGTACTTC. Protein product: CASSLGLSSPLEQYF.

The chain joins TRBV4-1 to TRBJ1-1; possible D gene TRBD1, 5 bases. Germline V gene lookup returns CDR1 MGHRA and CDR2 YSYEKL. With 5 bases removed from V and 1 base from J, the gap between germline ends came to 11 bases. This CDR3 contains 14 residues. The CDR3 DNA sequence: TGCGCCAGCAGCTTGCCGGGGGAGAACACTGAAGCTTTCTTT. Residues: CASSLPGENTEAFF.

This clone showed up just a few times. The V and J genes are TRBV7-6 and TRBJ2-7, with 9 bases matching TRBD1. Germline CDR1 is SGHVS and CDR2 is FNYEAQ. This CDR3 contains 14 residues. J gave up 6 bases and V 3 bases, and 6 bases lay outside the gene matches. The CDR3 bases are TGTGCCAGCAGCTTGGGGACAGGGTTAAGCGAGCAGTACTTC. It specifies CASSLGTGLSEQYF.

A remark on this clone: Germline and junction disagree at one end, which may indicate a read error. The rearrangement links TRBV29-1 to TRBJ1-1, with D tentatively TRBD1 (6 bases). Germline CDR1 is SQVTM and CDR2 is ANQGSEA. This CDR3 contains 15 residues. This chain's CDR3 is CSVAPRQAQNIEAFF. CDR3 bases: TGCAGCGTTGCTCCACGACAGGCGCAAAACATTGAAGCTTTCTTT.

The chain recombines TRBV9 with TRBJ2-5; 12 bases fit TRBD2. CDR3 length: 17 amino acids. V dropped 0 bases and J dropped 5; count of bases not matched to a gene: 8. Germline-derived CDR1 and CDR2 are SGDLS and YYNGEE. CDR3 nucleotides: TGTGCCAGCAGCGTAGATCCTCTAGCGGGGGGGCACGAGACCCAGTACTTC. It yields the protein CASSVDPLAGGHETQYF.

The V call is TRBV4-1, the J call TRBJ2-5, with a tentative D call TRBD2 (6 bases). CDR3 length: 14 amino acids. CDR1 and CDR2 from the germline V gene are MGHRA and YSYEKL. Trimming left V 1 base short and J 4 bases short, with 10 bases between. CDR3 loop: CASSQVGRLETQYF. CDR3 bases: TGCGCCAGCAGCCAAGTGGGGAGGTTAGAGACCCAGTACTTC.

V and J are TRBV15 and TRBJ1-4, with D perhaps matching TRBD1 (6 bases). This CDR3 has 16 residues. CDR1 and CDR2 from the germline V gene are LNHNV and YYDKDF (reference sequence). Trimming stripped 0 bases from V and 3 bases from J, with 11 bases between. CDR3 sequence reads: CATSREGRQANEKLFF. The CDR3 region has the DNA TGTGCCACCAGCAGAGAGGGACGACAGGCTAATGAAAAACTGTTTTTT.

The J gene is TRBJ1-4, the V gene TRBV19; D not resolved. CDR1 is LNHDA and CDR2 is SQIVND in the germline V gene (reference sequence). The CDR3 extends over 13 amino acids. Deletions cut 7 bases from V and 4 bases from J, with 10 bases between. The CDR3 bases are TGTGCCAGTAAGGAGTCACATAATGAAAAACTGTTTTTT. Amino acid sequence: CASKESHNEKLFF.

This chain connects TRBV2 to TRBJ2-5, with D hard to call. The germline V and J ends were trimmed by 4 bases and 5 bases, with 17 bases remaining between them. The CDR3 is made up of 15 amino acids. Germline CDR1 reads SNHLY; CDR2 reads FYNNEI. As DNA, the CDR3 is TGTGCCAGCAGTGTCCTCACGGAGTTTGGGGAGACCCAGTACTTC. It specifies CASSVLTEFGETQYF.

This clone is a singleton in its sample. This chain joins TRBV10-3 and TRBJ2-7; 9 bases fit TRBD1. Trimming took 6 bases from V and 3 from J; bases not matched to a gene: 6. The CDR3 is 14 residues long. CDR1 and CDR2 from the germline V gene are ENHRY and SYGVKD. CDR3 region: CAISNRGPRYEQYF. The CDR3 nucleotides are TGTGCCATCAGCAACAGGGGGCCACGCTACGAGCAGTACTTC.